This entry describes one T cell receptor (beta chain). After removal of 3 bases from V and 2 bases from J, the junction contained 7 bases not matched to a gene. The CDR3 extends over 15 amino acids. Germline CDR1 reads MNHEY; CDR2 reads SMNVEV (reference sequence). This entry is derived from a study of technical replicates of blood from a handful of donors. Sequenced by immunoSEQ multiplex PCR; TCRdb stores in-frame clones only, minus some. This table holds fewer than 20,000 clones, under 90% found once. The receptor was isolated from a human donor in good health. Some clones in this sample may be carry-over from other donors' samples. Sequencing was done on a sample of PBMCs. The chain carries TRBV27 and TRBJ2-7, with TRBD1 identical over 7 bases. The CDR3 spells CASSFSDRVAYEQYF. CDR3 in DNA: TGTGCCAGCAGTTTCTCAGACAGGGTAGCCTACGAGCAGTACTTC.